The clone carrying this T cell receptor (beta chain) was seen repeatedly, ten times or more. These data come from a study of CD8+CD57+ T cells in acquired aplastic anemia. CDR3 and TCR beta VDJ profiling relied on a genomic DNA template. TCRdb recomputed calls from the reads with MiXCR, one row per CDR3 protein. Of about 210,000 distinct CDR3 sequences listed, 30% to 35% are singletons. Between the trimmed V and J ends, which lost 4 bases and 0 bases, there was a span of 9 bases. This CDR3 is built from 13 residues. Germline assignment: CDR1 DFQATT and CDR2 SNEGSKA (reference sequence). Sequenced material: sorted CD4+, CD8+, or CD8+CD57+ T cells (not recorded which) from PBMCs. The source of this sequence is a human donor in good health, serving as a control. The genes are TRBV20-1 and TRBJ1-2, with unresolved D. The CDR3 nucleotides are TGCAGTGCTACCTTCGGAGCTAACTATGGCTACACCTTC. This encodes CSATFGANYGYTF.